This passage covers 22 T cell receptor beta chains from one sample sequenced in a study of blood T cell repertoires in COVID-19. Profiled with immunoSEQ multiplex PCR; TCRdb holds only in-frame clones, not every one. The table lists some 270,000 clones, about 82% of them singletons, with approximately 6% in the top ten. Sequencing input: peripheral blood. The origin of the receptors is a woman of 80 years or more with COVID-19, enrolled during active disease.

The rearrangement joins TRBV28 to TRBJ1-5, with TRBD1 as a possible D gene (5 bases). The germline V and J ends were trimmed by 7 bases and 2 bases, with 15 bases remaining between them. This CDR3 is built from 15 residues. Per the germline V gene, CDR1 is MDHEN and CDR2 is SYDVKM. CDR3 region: CASKRQGFGNQPQHF. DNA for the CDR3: TGTGCCAGCAAACGCCAGGGCTTTGGCAATCAGCCCCAGCATTTT.

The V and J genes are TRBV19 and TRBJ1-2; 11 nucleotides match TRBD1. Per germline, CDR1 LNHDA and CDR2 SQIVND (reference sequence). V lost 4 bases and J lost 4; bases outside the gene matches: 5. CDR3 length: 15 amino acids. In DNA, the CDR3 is TGTGCCAGTAGTACGGGACAGGGGGGAACCTATGGCTACACCTTC. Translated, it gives CASSTGQGGTYGYTF.

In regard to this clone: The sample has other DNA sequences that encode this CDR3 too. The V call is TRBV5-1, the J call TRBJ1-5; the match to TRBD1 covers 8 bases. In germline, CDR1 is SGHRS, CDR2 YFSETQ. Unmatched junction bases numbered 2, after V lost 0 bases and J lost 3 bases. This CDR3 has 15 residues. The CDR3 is CASSLGQGNNQPQHF. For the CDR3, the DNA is TGCGCCAGCAGCTTGGGACAGGGGAACAATCAGCCCCAGCATTTT.

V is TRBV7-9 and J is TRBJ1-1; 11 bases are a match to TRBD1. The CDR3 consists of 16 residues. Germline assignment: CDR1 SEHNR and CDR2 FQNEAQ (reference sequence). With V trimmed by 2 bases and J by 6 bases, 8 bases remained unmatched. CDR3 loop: CASSLPPGQGVPEAFF. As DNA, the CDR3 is TGTGCCAGCAGCTTACCTCCGGGACAGGGGGTGCCTGAAGCTTTCTTT.

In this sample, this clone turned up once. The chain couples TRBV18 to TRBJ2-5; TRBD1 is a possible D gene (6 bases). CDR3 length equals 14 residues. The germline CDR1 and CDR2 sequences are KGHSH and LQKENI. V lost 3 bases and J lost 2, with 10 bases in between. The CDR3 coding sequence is TGTGCCAGCTCACCGGCACAGGGACAAGAGACCCAGTACTTC. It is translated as CASSPAQGQETQYF.

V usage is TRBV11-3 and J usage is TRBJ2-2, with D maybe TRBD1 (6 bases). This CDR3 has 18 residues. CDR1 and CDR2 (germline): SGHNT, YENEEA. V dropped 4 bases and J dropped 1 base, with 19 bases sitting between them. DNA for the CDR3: TGTGCCAGCAGCTCAGAAGTAGGACCGGGACAGAACACCGGGGAGCTGTTTTTT. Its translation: CASSSEVGPGQNTGELFF.

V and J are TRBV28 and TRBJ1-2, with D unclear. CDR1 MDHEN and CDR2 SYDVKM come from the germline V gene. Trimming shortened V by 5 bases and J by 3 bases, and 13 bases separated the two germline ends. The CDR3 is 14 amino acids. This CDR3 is CASSPVSSYYGYTF. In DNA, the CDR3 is TGTGCCAGCAGTCCGGTGAGTTCGTACTATGGCTACACCTTC.

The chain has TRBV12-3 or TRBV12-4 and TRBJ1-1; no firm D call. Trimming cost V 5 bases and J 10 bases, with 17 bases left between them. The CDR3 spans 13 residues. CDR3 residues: CASSPELARGAFF. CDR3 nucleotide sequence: TGTGCCAGCAGTCCCGAATTGGCCCGGGGAGCTTTCTTT.

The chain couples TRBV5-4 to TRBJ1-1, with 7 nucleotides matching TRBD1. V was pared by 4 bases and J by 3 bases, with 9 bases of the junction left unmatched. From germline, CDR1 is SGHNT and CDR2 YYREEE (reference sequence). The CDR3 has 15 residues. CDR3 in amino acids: CASSRQGLGDTEAFF. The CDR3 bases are TGTGCCAGCAGCCGACAGGGTTTGGGGGACACTGAAGCTTTCTTT.

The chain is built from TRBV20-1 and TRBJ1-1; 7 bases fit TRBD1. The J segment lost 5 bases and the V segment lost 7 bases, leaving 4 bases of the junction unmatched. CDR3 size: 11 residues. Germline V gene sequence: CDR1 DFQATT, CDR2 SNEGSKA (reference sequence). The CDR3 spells CSDRGNTEAFF. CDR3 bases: TGCAGTGACAGGGGAAATACTGAAGCTTTCTTT.

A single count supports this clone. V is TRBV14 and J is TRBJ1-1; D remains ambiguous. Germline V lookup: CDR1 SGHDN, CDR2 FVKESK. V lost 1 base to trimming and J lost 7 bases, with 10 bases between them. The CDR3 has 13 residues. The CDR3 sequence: CASSQGGGIEAFF. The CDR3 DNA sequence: TGTGCCAGCAGCCAAGGTGGAGGAATTGAAGCTTTCTTT.

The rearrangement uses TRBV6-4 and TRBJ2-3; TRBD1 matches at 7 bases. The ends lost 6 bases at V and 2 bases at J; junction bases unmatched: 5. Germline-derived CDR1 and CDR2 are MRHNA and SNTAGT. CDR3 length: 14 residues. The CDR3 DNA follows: TGTGCCAGCAGAGAACAGGGGAACACAGATACGCAGTATTTT. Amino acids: CASREQGNTDTQYF.

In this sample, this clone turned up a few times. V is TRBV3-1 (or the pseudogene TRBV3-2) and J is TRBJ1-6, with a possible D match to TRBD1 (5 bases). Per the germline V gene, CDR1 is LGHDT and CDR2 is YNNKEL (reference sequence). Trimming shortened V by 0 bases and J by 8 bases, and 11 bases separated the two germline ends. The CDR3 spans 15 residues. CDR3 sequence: CASSQESGWDSPLHF. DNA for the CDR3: TGTGCCAGCAGCCAAGAGTCAGGGTGGGATTCACCCCTCCACTTT.

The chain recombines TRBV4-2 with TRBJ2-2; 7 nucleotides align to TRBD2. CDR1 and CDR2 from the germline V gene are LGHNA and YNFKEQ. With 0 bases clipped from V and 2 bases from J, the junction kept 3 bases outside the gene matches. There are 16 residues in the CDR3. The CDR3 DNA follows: TGTGCCAGCAGCCAAGAATCTAGCGGCAACACCGGGGAGCTGTTTTTT. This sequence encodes CASSQESSGNTGELFF.

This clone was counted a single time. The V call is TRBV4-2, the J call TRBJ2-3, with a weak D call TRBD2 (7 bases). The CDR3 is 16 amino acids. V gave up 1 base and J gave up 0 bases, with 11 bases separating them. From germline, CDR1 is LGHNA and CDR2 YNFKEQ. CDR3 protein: CASSQAGGRSTDTQYF. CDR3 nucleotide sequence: TGTGCCAGCAGCCAAGCGGGGGGCCGTAGCACAGATACGCAGTATTTT.

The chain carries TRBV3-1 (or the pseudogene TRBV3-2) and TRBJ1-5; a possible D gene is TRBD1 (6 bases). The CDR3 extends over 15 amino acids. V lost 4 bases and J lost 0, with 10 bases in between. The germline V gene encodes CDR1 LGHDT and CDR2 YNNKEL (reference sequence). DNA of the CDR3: TGTGCCAGCAGCCGAGGGACAAATAGCAATCAGCCCCAGCATTTT. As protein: CASSRGTNSNQPQHF.

CDR3: CASSFLSDRDWARNTEAFF. The CDR3 DNA reads TGTGCCAGCAGCTTCCTTTCGGACAGGGACTGGGCGAGGAACACTGAAGCTTTCTTT. The rearrangement joins TRBV5-4 to TRBJ1-1, with 8 bases that match TRBD1. After removal of 2 bases from V and 1 base from J, the junction contained 16 bases not matched to a gene. This CDR3 is built from 19 residues. Per the germline V gene, CDR1 is SGHNT and CDR2 is YYREEE (reference sequence).

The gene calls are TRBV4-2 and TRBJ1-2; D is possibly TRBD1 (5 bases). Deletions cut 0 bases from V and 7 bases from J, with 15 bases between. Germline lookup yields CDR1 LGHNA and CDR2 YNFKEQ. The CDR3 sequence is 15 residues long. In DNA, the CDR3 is TGTGCCAGCAGCCAAGATTGGAGGGGCCCGAGTGGCTACACCTTC. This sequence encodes CASSQDWRGPSGYTF.

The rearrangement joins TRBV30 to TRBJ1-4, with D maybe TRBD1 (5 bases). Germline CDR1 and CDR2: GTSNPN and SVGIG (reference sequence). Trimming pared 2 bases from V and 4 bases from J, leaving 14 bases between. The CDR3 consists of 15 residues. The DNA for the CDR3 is TGTGCCTGGAGTCACTCGGGGGGAGGTAATGAAAAACTGTTTTTT. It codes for CAWSHSGGGNEKLFF.

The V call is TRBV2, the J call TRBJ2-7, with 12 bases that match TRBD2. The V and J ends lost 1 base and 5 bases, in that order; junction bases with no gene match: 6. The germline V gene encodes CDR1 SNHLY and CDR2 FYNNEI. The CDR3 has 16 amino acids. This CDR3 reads CASSEVRLAGAHEQYF. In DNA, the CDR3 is TGTGCCAGCAGTGAAGTGCGACTAGCGGGGGCCCACGAGCAGTACTTC.

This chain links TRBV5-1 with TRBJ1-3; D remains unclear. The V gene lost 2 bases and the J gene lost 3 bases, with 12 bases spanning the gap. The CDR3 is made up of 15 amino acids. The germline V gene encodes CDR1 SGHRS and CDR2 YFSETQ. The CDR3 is CASSFGSAGGNTIYF. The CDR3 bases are TGCGCCAGCAGCTTCGGGAGCGCAGGTGGAAACACCATATATTTT.

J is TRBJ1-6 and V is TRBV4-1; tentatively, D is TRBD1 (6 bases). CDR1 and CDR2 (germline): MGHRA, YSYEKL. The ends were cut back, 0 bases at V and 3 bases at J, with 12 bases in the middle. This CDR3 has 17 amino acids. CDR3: CASSQEGQGHYNSPLHF. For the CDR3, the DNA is TGCGCCAGCAGCCAAGAGGGACAAGGCCACTATAATTCACCCCTCCACTTT.